This T cell receptor beta chain was obtained from a study of Ad26.COV2.S vaccination and SARS-CoV-2 variants. General study points: Reportedly, spike-specific CD8+ and CD4+ T cell responses achieved substantial breadth once vaccination had taken place.

The CDR3 extends over 16 amino acids. CDR1 is SEHNR, CDR2 FQNEAQ, per germline (reference sequence). Trimming took off 2 bases at V and 3 bases at J, with 16 bases between the two ends. Treatment defined: 15 to 20 received Ad26.COV2.S at low or high dose, single or two shots; a few received placebo; per-sample allocation not given. Sampling was performed 63 days after the first vaccine or placebo injection. This adult donor, from Boston, was 18-55 years old. The protocol was immunoSEQ multiplex PCR, while the TCRdb copy is restricted to in-frame clones and leaves out a portion. The sample holds 300,000 to 350,000 clones; about 85% are singletons and the top ten take approximately 2.2%. This clone was counted once. Its antigen is currently unknown.

The V call is TRBV7-9, the J call TRBJ1-2, with TRBD1 as a possible D gene (5 bases). The specimen was peripheral blood, collected in a trial of Ad26.COV2.S vaccine versus placebo. The receptor comes from a person aged 18 to 59 who received the Ad26.COV2.S COVID-19 vaccine or a placebo. The CDR3 spells CASSLSPPLGDYGYTF. CDR3 nucleotide sequence: TGTGCCAGCAGCTTATCTCCGCCGTTGGGGGACTATGGCTACACCTTC.